This TCR beta chain was obtained from a study of OX40 agonist ivuxolimab in advanced cancers. Turning to the overall study: Ivuxolimab, which targeted the costimulatory receptor OX40 (CD134), was an agonistic, fully human IgG2 monoclonal antibody. Patients were allowed to have had prior anti-PD-1, anti-PD-L1 or anti-CTLA-4 therapy, and approximately 43% of the dose-escalation patients had previously received checkpoint inhibitors. The purpose of peripheral TCRbeta sequencing was to test whether ivuxolimab changed TCR sequence diversity and led to clonal T-cell expansion. Intravenous ivuxolimab was administered to patients every 2 weeks at six dose levels: 0.01, 0.1, 0.3, 1.5, 3 and 10 mg/kg. The paper covers the monotherapy dose-escalation part of the phase I ivuxolimab trial, which included N ≈ 54 patients. Partial responses were achieved by three dose-escalation patients, of whom one had hepatocellular carcinoma and two had cutaneous melanoma. A male proportion of roughly 80% and a mean age of approximately 58 years, ranging from 23 to 79, were recorded for the dose-escalation cohort. Among the 52 dose-escalation patients, some 20 had hepatocellular carcinoma, 15 or so melanoma, 9 renal cell carcinoma and 9 head and neck cancer. Overall study results and their limits: After ivuxolimab, more expanded clones were found on average in CD8+ T cells than in CD4+ T cells. Partial responders in the 0.1-3.0 mg/kg groups had among the lowest normalized peripheral clonal expansion, especially among CD8+ T cells. Low levels of normalized T-cell clonal expansion were also seen in some patients who did not respond. At doses from 0.1 to 3.0 mg/kg, clonal expansion was seen in both CD4+ and CD8+ blood T cells between baseline and week 6. Antigen specificity was not determined for the clonally expanded peripheral T cells.

There are 14 amino acids in the CDR3, from cysteine to phenylalanine inclusive. The kept DNA is CDR3 alone, 42 bases in frame from the first base. Based on the germline V gene, the CDR1 and CDR2 sequences are SGHRS and YFSETQ. Trimming takes 2 bases off V and 9 bases off J; junction bases not matched to a gene: 8. Patients with autoimmune disease history or receiving systemic immunosuppression were excluded from the trial. In every dose cohort, peripheral blood was drawn for TCR sequencing at baseline, cycle 4 day 1, and cycle 7 day 1. The samples were taken from a phase I, first-in-human, multicenter, open-label dose-escalation trial of ivuxolimab. Adults with locally advanced or metastatic melanoma, renal cell carcinoma, hepatocellular carcinoma or head and neck squamous cell carcinoma were enrolled in the trial. CD4+ and CD8+ T cells were sorted separately from peripheral blood before TCR sequencing.

To sequence the TCRbeta CDR3 region, genomic DNA was isolated from the sorted cells. The immunoSEQ Assay was used for sequencing of TCRbeta CDR3 regions. TCRdb carries this immuneACCESS record with in-frame sequences only. Its versions omit some clonotypes, under half of them owing to an unresolved V gene in the studies checked, with the rest unexplained. The sample profile shows roughly 53,000 clones; approximately 90% of them were found once. Approximately 1.6% of the sample is held by the ten biggest clonotypes. Regarding this clone: Its antigen is still unknown. Base qualities are not provided; no much larger clone lies one nucleotide away.

Sequences were derived from CD4+ or CD8+ T cells sorted from blood, sampled in a trial of the OX40 agonist ivuxolimab. This receptor was obtained from an adult with an advanced solid tumor such as melanoma, head and neck, liver or kidney cancer. The sequence links TRBV5-1 to TRBJ2-1; 7 bases in the junction line up with TRBD1. The DNA reads as follows: TGCGCCAGCAGCTTCCGACAGGGAAGGGGTGAGCAGTTCTTC. The translation is CASSFRQGRGEQFF.